This TCR beta chain was sequenced during a study of lymphopenia after photon versus proton radiotherapy. The study, taken as a whole, reports: A bigger post-nadir fall in TCR diversity correlated inversely with survival time in deceased patients. Under photons, naive T cells and diversity fell while effector/memory populations rose. Oligoclonal CD8+ Temra expansion after nadir drove photon patients' diversity drop. Authors raise, but do not show, better survival with proton therapy.

Generated by immunoSEQ multiplex PCR, the TCRdb table keeps only in-frame clones and is missing some. The data hold roughly 58,000 clones, with 87% observed a single time. Regarding this clone: Its antigen is unidentified.

V dropped 2 bases and J dropped 1 base, with 18 bases sitting between them. Germline loops: CDR1 SNHLY, CDR2 FYNNEI. CDR3 length: 19 amino acids. The chain carries TRBV2 and TRBJ2-6; the D gene is possibly TRBD1 (6 bases). This TCR was recovered from a man at least 80 years old with esophageal cancer. This material consisted of peripheral blood, taken from a patient treated with proton-based radiotherapy. The CDR3 nucleotides read TGTGCCAGCAGTGAAATCCCAGGACAGCCGAGTTCTGGGGCCAACGTCCTGACTTTC. Protein product: CASSEIPGQPSSGANVLTF.